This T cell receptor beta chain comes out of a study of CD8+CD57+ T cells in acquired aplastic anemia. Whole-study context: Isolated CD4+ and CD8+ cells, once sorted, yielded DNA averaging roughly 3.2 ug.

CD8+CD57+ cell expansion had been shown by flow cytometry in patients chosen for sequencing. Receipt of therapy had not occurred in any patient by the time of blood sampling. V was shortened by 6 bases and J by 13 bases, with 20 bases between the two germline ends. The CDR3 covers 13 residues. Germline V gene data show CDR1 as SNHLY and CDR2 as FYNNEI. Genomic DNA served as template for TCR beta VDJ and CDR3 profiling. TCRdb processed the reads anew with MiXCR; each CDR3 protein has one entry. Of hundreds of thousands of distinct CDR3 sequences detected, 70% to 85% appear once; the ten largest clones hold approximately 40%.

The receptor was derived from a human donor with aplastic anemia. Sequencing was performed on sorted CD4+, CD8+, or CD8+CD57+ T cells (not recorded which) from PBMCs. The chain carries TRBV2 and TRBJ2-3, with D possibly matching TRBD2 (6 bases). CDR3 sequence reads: CASRDGGTDKEYF. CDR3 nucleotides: TGTGCCAGCAGGGACGGGGGTACAGACAAGGAGTATTTT.